This TCR beta chain appears in the sequencing data of a study of T cell repertoires in cytomegalovirus infection (dated by TCRdb to 2018 to 2020). Looking at the study overall: Donor HLA type was relevant to the analysis, because carriage of CMV infection together with the matching HLA type was indicated by public TCR beta signatures.

This clonotype has only a few counts. This clone's antigen is unknown. No quality values exist for individual bases; no much larger clone is one base distant. Germline trimming amounts to 3 bases on V and 1 base on J, with 7 as the count of junction bases outside the gene matches. The germline V gene encodes CDR1 MDHEN and CDR2 SYDVKM. The CDR3 runs 16 residues from the cysteine to the phenylalanine. The entry retains the CDR3 DNA only, 48 bases that are in frame from base 1. Sequenced using an Illumina HiSeq 1500. Through fastp at Q25 and MiXCR, TCRdb rebuilt clones from the public reads, retaining in-frame beta chains. Every entry covers one CDR3 protein and lists the most common genes and DNA from its rows. The sample yields 150,000 to 160,000 distinct CDR3 sequences; less than 25% were counted once. The ten largest clonotypes hold 9.5% to 12% of the sample. What the study reported, not specific to this receptor: Cumulative frequency of public TCR beta family members discriminated carriers of CMV infection plus the relevant HLA type in this cohort and an independent approximately 400-donor cohort. The ex vivo response was dominated by HLA-C-restricted CMV-specific TCR beta clonotypes, and the single most frequent clonotype in two of eight donors was supplied by these HLA-C-restricted clonotypes.

The sample consisted of PBMCs. Recombination connected TRBV28 to TRBJ2-5; TRBD1 agrees with 8 junctional bases. This TCR was recovered from a human donor in good health (CMV status not recorded). Some clones in this sample may be carry-over from other donors' samples. The nucleotide sequence reads as follows: TGTGCCAGCAGTTTTGCCAGAACAGGGGGCCAAGAGACCCAGTACTTC. It codes for CASSFARTGGQETQYF.